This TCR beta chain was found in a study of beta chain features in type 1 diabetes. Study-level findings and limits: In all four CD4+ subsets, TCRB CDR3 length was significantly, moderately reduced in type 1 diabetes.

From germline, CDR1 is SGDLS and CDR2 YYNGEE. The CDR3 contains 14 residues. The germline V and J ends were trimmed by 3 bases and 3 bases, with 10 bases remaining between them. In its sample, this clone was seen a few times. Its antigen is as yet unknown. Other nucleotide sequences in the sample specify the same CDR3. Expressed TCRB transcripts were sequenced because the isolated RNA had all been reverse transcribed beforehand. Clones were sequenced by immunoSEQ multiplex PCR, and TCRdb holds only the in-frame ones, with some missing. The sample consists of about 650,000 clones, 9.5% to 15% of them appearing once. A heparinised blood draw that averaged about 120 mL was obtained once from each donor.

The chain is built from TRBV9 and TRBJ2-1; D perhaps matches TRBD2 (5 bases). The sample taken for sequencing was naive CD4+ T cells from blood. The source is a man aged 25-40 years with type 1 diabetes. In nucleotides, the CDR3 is TGTGCCAGCAGCGGAGGAGGTGGCTACAATGAGCAGTTCTTC. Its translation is CASSGGGGYNEQFF.